This TCR beta chain was sequenced during a study of identical twins. The sample holds a few counts of this clonotype. TCRdb reanalysed the 5' RACE reads using MiXCR and keeps one entry per CDR3 protein. The sample lists approximately 670,000 distinct CDR3 sequences, less than 7% occurring once. The germline V gene has CDR1 KGHDR and CDR2 SFDVKD. Trimming at V came to 7 bases and at J to 9 bases, leaving 8 bases not matched to a gene. This CDR3 has 14 amino acids. Material for sequencing was naive T cells sorted from blood. This sequence was found in a man between 18 and 35 years old in good health. The V gene is TRBV24-1, the J gene TRBJ2-1, with 10 bases matching TRBD2. CDR3 bases: TGTGCCACCAGGGCTAGCGGGAGTAGGGTTGAGCAGTTCTTC. It codes for CATRASGSRVEQFF.